This T cell receptor beta chain was sequenced during a study of radiotherapy plus CTLA-4 blockade in lung cancer. Across the study: With 31% of patients having disease control, objective responses were seen in about 17%.

Study outcomes and limitations: Radiotherapy with ipilimumab was followed by blood expansion of tumor-derived clones. The best prediction of response reportedly came from early blood T cell clone dynamics, with interferon-beta.

The repertoire was sequenced with immunoSEQ multiplex PCR; TCRdb's copy has only in-frame clones and lacks some. The sample records 70,000 to 85,000 clones, around 74% being singletons. With respect to this clone: Its target is not known.

Enrolled patients, whose metastatic non-small-cell lung cancer was chemo-refractory, received focal radiation plus CTLA-4 blockade with ipilimumab. CDR3 length equals 16 residues. V shed 4 bases and J 3 bases; nucleotides not matched to a gene: 10. Germline CDR1 LNHDA, CDR2 SQIVND (reference sequence). This receptor was taken from a human donor with non-small cell lung cancer whose response to radiotherapy plus ipilimumab could not be evaluated. The sample consisted of peripheral blood, taken from a patient treated with radiotherapy plus ipilimumab. J is TRBJ2-7 and V is TRBV19; TRBD2 matches 9 bases. CDR3: CASSTSFSTSGYEQYF. In nucleotides, the CDR3 is TGTGCCAGTAGTACCTCATTCTCGACTAGCGGCTACGAGCAGTACTTC. Based on the CDR3 plus reference TRBV19 and TRBJ2-7, the full variable domain is DGGITQSPKYLFRKEGQNVTLSCEQNLNHDAMYWYRQDPGQGLRLIYYSQIVNDFQKGDIAEGYSVSREKKESFPLTVTSAQKNPTAFYLCASSTSFSTSGYEQYFGPGTRLTVT.